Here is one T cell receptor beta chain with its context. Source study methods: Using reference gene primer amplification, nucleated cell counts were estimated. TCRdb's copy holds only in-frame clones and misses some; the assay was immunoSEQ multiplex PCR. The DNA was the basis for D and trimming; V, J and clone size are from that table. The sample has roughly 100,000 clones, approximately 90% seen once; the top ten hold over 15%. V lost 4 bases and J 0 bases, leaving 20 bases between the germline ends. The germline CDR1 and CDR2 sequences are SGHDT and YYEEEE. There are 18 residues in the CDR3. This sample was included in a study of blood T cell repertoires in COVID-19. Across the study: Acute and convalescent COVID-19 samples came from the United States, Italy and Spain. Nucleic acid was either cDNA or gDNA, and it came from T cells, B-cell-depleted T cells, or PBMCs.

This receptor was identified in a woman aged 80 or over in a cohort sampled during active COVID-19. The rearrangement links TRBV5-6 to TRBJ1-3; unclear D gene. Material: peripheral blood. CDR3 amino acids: CASSHDPGQDSSGNTIYF. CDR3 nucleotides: TGTGCCAGCAGCCATGACCCGGGCCAGGACTCCTCTGGAAACACCATATATTTT.